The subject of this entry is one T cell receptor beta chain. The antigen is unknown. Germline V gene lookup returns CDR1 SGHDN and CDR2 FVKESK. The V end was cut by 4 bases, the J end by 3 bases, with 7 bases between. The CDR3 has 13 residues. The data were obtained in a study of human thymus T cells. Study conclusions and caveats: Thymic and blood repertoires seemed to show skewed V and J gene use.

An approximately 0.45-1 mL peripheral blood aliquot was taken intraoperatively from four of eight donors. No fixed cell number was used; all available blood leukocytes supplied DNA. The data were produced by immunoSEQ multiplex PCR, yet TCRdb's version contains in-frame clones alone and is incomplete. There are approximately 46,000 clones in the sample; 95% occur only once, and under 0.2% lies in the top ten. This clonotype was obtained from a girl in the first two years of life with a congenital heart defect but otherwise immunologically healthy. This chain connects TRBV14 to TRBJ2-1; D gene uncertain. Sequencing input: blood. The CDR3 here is CASSPSLYNEQFF. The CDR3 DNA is TGTGCCAGCAGCCCCTCTCTCTACAATGAGCAGTTCTTC.